This T cell receptor beta chain stems from a study of T cell responses to AZD1222 COVID-19 vaccine. Germline assignment: CDR1 MNHEY and CDR2 SVGAGI. V lost 6 bases, J lost 3 bases, and 9 bases lay in between. The CDR3 totals 12 residues. Findings and limits, study-wide: Following two doses of AZD1222, Spike-specific TCR breadth and depth rose. Across the whole spike, CD4 TCRs peaked at regions 160-218 and 743-854. Reportedly, nearly half of unique spike TCRs recognized epitopes outside B.1.351/B.1.1.7 mutations. White British people made up most donors, females outnumbered males, and clonal diversity was possibly underestimated.

Libraries were prepared by immunoSEQ multiplex PCR; TCRdb keeps only in-frame clonotypes and omits some of them. The profile covers under 200,000 clones, with more than 75% appearing a single time and roughly 4% taken by the ten largest. As concerns this clone: Its specificity is unknown.

This TCR was recovered from an adult who received the AZD1222 COVID-19 vaccine. Sequences were derived from peripheral blood, sampled 28 days after the second AZD1222 dose. The V and J genes are TRBV6-5 and TRBJ2-7, with D possibly being TRBD1 (6 bases). The DNA of the CDR3 is TGTGCCAGCAGCCTAGGGGGCTACGAGCAGTACTTC. Translation gives CASSLGGYEQYF.